Listed here is a single T cell receptor (beta chain). Its recognized antigen is unknown. The record has no base qualities; no much larger clone is one base away. Each collaborating institution followed its own protocols to collect whole blood in K2EDTA tubes. Collaborator samples were shipped for TCRbeta analysis as frozen whole blood, isolated PBMCs, or DNA extracted from either sample type. TCRbeta CDR3 regions were amplified from genomic DNA using the immunoSEQ Assay, a bias-controlled multiplex PCR. The study's processing was this. Within the assay, amplification of reference gene primers was used to estimate how many nucleated cells each sample contained. To quantify the absolute abundance of each unique TCRbeta CDR3 rearrangement, sequence reads were collapsed and filtered. For each sample, productive Simpson clonality was calculated as the square root of Simpson's diversity index over productive rearrangements. The table comes from immuneACCESS by way of TCRdb, which keeps in-frame sequences with V and J called. Part of the clones is missing from these tables; in studies checked, under half for an unresolved V gene and the rest for unknown reasons. Clone size and V and J calls were adopted from that table, with D and trimming inferred from the DNA. For this sample the table gives almost 55,000 clones, of which 87% were detected only once. The ten largest account for over 7.5% of the sample.

For CDR1 and CDR2, the germline V gene lists SGHTA and FQGNSA. The CDR3, from cysteine to phenylalanine, totals 14 residues. This entry keeps only the CDR3 DNA: 42 bases, framed from base 1. After removal of 3 bases from V and 6 bases from J, the junction retains 4 bases not matched to a gene. The sample originates from a study of blood T cell repertoires in COVID-19 (dated by TCRdb to 2018 to 2021). With regard to the full study: Samples from collaborators originated in the United States, Italy and Spain and spanned both the acute and convalescent phases of COVID-19. Sample metadata almost always included a de-identified subject ID, COVID-19 status, age in years and sex. The material from the prospective study consisted of cDNA or gDNA derived from T cells, B-cell-depleted T cells, or PBMCs. The repertoires were released in a freely available public database meant as a resource for research on the immune response to SARS-CoV-2. HLA class I and class II types, where available, came from metadata supplied by the sample provider rather than from assay-based typing. Deeply sampled blood TCRbeta repertoires from subjects exposed to, actively infected with, or recovered from COVID-19 were included in the dataset. The samples were drawn from the first 160 participants of the ongoing ImmuneRACE study and from 1,254 subjects provided by 6 global collaborators.

Broader findings and caveats from the paper: The amount of clinical and demographic metadata varied by source and participant and was provided uncurated.

Sequencing was carried out using peripheral blood. This receptor was taken from a man over 45 with active COVID-19. The sequence is built from TRBV7-2 and TRBJ2-7; the central 11 bases match TRBD1. The sequenced DNA: TGTGCCAGCAGCTTCCCCGGGACAGGGGGCGAGCAGTACTTC. This encodes CASSFPGTGGEQYF.